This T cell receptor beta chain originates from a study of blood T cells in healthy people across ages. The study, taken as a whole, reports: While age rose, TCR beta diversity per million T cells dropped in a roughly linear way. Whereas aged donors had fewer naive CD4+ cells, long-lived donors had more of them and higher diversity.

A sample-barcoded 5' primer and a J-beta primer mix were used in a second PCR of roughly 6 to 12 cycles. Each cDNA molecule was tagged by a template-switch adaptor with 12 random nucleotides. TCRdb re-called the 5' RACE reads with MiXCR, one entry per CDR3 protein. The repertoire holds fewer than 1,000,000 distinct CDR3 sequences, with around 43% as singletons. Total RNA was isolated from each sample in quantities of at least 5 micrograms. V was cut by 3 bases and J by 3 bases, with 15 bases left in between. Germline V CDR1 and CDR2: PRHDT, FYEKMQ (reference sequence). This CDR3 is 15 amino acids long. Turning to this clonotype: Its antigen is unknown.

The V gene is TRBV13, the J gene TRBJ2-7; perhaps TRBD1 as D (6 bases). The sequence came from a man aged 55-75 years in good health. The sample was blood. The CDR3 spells CASSFRDKGGYEQYF. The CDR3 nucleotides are TGTGCCAGCAGCTTTCGGGACAAGGGCGGCTACGAGCAGTACTTC.